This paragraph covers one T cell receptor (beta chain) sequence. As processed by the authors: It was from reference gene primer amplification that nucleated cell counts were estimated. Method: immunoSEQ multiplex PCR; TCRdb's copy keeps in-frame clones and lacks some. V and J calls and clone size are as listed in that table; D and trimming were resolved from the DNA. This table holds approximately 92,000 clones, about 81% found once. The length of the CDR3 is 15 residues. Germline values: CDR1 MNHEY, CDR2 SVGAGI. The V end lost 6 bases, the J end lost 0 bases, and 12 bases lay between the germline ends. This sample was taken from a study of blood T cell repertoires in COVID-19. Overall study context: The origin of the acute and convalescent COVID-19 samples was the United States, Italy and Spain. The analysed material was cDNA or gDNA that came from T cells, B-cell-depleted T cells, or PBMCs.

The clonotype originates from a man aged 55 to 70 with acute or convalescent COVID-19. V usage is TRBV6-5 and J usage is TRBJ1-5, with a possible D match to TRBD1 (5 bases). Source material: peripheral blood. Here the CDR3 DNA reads TGTGCCAGCAGCCCCGACAGCTTTAGCAATCAGCCCCAGCATTTT. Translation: CASSPDSFSNQPQHF.